This T cell receptor beta chain is drawn from a study of response to subunit inactivated influenza vaccine. Broader study findings: Only a handful of new T cells, the authors suggested, are recruited with each seasonal influenza vaccination.

Concerning this clonotype itself: Its antigen is as yet unknown.

Trimming stripped 6 bases from V and 4 bases from J, with 10 bases between. This CDR3 contains 13 residues. TCRdb independently ran MiXCR on the RT-PCR reads; one entry per CDR3 protein. The table includes some 500,000 distinct CDR3 sequences, less than 30% detected once. V usage is TRBV12-3 or TRBV12-4 and J usage is TRBJ2-1; a possible D gene is TRBD1 (5 bases). The sequence was obtained from a man aged 50-59 years who received an inactivated influenza vaccine. The material sequenced was CD4+ T cells sorted from PBMCs, taken about 5 days after vaccination. CDR3 amino acids: CASRWGGYNEQFF. Written as DNA, the CDR3 is TGTGCCAGCAGGTGGGGCGGATACAATGAGCAGTTCTTC.